This entry is about one T cell receptor (beta chain). Antigen specificity is unknown. The source of the sample is a study of cytomegalovirus exposure and HLA in healthy donors. Notes on the study in general: With further analysis later on, most CMV-associated TCR beta chains appeared HLA-restricted. Per a later analysis, HLA-associated TCR beta chains showed more clonal expansion than other, equally common TCR beta chains.

Vbeta (60) and Jbeta (13) primers were used in the PCR. Some clones are missing from TCRdb's copy, which holds only in-frame ones; the method was immunoSEQ multiplex PCR. Here the sample spans 130,000 to 150,000 clones, around 80% being singletons. CDR3 length: 12 amino acids. Germline V gene lookup returns CDR1 MGHDK and CDR2 SYGVNS. V was trimmed by 5 bases and J by 9 bases, leaving 12 bases between them. The TCR sequence derives from a young man in good health and CMV-seropositive. The chain couples TRBV25-1 to TRBJ2-3; D perhaps matches TRBD2 (5 bases). Input material: PBMCs. CDR3 sequence (DNA): TGTGCCAGCAGTTTCTCTGAGGGAACGCAGTATTTT. Its translation: CASSFSEGTQYF.